This T cell receptor beta chain came from a study of blood T cells in healthy people across ages. A remark on this clonotype: What it binds is not known.

Trimming removed 1 base from V and 6 bases from J, with 15 bases in between. The germline gives CDR1 MGHRA, CDR2 YSYEKL. The CDR3 length is 15 residues. General observations from the study: More naive CD4+ cells and higher diversity were found in long-lived than in aged donors. Nothing was known about donor CMV status, and this possibly confounded expanded clonotype changes.

A second PCR of 7 to 11 cycles used a sample-barcoded 5' primer and a J-beta primer mix. From the 5' RACE reads, TCRdb called clonotypes with MiXCR, one entry per CDR3 protein. The data hold 1 million to 1.2 million distinct CDR3 sequences, with roughly two fifths observed a single time. The sequenced sample consisted of blood. The chain recombines TRBV4-1 with TRBJ1-1; D gene uncertain. The sequence came from a man between 18 and 29 years old in good health. CDR3 region: CASSQGAISWAEAFF. Written as DNA, the CDR3 is TGCGCCAGCAGCCAAGGGGCCATCAGTTGGGCTGAAGCTTTCTTT.